This T cell receptor beta chain was sequenced during a study of blood T cell repertoires in COVID-19. The CDR3 runs 14 residues. Unmatched junction bases numbered 9, after V lost 5 bases and J lost 7 bases. The V gene's germline CDR1 is MNHEY and CDR2 SVGAGI. The table came from immunoSEQ multiplex PCR; TCRdb's copy has only in-frame clones and leaves some out. The sample has about 200,000 clones, around 85% seen once. This clone was counted once. Input material: peripheral blood. This clonotype was sampled from a middle-aged man with acute or convalescent COVID-19. The V and J genes are TRBV6-5 and TRBJ1-2; 8 nucleotides line up with TRBD1. CDR3 sequence: CASSNRDRWRGYTF. In DNA, the CDR3 is TGTGCCAGCAGTAACCGGGACAGGTGGCGTGGCTACACCTTC.